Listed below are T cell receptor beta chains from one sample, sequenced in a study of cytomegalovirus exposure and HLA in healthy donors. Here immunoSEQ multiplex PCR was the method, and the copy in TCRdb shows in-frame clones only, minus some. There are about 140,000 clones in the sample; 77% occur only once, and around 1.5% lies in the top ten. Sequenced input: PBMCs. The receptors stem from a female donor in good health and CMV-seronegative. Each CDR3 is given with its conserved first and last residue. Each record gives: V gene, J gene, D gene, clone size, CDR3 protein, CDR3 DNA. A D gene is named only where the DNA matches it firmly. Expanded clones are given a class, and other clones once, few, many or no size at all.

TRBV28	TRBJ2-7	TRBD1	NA	CASMPGQGAYEQYF	TGTGCCAGTATGCCGGGACAGGGGGCCTACGAGCAGTACTTC
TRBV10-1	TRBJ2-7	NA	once	CASATSGSREEQYF	TGCGCCAGCGCAACCTCCGGATCCCGGGAAGAGCAGTACTTC
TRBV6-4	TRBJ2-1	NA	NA	CASALGGTYNEQFF	TGTGCCAGCGCCCTTGGAGGAACCTACAATGAGCAGTTCTTC
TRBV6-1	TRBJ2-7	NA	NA	CASSEALASTYEQYF	TGTGCCAGCAGTGAAGCGTTAGCTAGTACCTACGAGCAGTACTTC
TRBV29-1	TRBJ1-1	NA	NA	CSVGRVWGTEAFF	TGCAGCGTTGGCAGGGTTTGGGGCACTGAAGCTTTCTTT
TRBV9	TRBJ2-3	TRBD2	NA	CASNRGGEDTQYF	TGTGCCAGCAACCGGGGGGGGGAAGATACGCAGTATTTT
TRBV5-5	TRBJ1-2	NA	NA	CASSRPYPEDGYTF	TGTGCCAGCAGTCGTCCCTATCCTGAGGATGGCTACACCTTC
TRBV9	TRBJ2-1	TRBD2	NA	CAGSAGVSNEQFF	TGTGCCGGATCAGCGGGAGTATCAAATGAGCAGTTCTTC
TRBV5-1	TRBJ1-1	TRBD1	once	CASSSTGAGTEAFF	TGCGCCAGCAGCTCGACAGGGGCTGGCACTGAAGCTTTCTTT
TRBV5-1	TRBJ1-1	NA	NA	CASQIGSGTEAFF	TGCGCCAGCCAAATAGGGTCGGGGACTGAAGCTTTCTTT
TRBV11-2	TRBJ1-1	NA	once	CASSLDPGTEAFF	TGTGCCAGCAGCTTAGACCCGGGCACTGAAGCTTTCTTT
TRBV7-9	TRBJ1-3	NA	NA	CSSSPLQSGVFGSTIYF	TGTTCCAGCAGCCCCCTTCAGAGCGGCGTTTTTGGTAGCACCATATATTTT
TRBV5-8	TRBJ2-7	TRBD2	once	CASSPLAVAGTSYEQYF	TGTGCCAGCAGCCCGCTAGCGGTTGCGGGAACCTCCTACGAGCAGTACTTC
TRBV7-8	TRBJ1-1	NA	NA	CASSSKQNTLRVAFF	TGTGCCAGCAGCTCAAAACAGAACACCCTTCGTGTAGCTTTCTTT
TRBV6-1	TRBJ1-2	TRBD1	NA	CASSLRDSHNYGYTF	TGTGCCAGCAGCCTCCGGGACAGTCATAACTATGGCTACACCTTC
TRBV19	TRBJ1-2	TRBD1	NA	CASSLTGGGYGYTF	TGTGCCAGTAGTCTGACAGGGGGTGGGTATGGCTACACCTTC
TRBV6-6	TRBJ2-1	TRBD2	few	CASSYASGDYNEQFF	TGTGCCAGCAGTTACGCTAGCGGGGATTACAATGAGCAGTTCTTC
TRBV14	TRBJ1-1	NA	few	CASSQVDRTVWMNTEAFF	TGTGCCAGCAGCCAAGTCGACAGGACCGTTTGGATGAACACTGAAGCTTTCTTT